This T cell receptor (beta chain) stems from a study of T cell changes during pregnancy in multiple sclerosis. Sequencing used immunoSEQ multiplex PCR; TCRdb keeps in-frame clones, though not all of them. The table lists around 30,000 clones, approximately 90% of them singletons. The input for sequencing was CD8+ T cells from peripheral blood mononuclear cells, taken before pregnancy. The sequence derives from a female donor with multiple sclerosis, enrolled in a pregnancy study.

The CDR3 loop is CASSQRAGGLPETQYF. CDR3 in DNA: TGCGCCAGCAGCCAACGAGCGGGAGGCCTTCCGGAGACCCAGTACTTC. J is TRBJ2-5 and V is TRBV4-3, with 9 positions matching TRBD2. Trimming cost V 2 bases and J 5 bases; bases outside gene matches: 9. Germline V lookup: CDR1 LGHNA, CDR2 YSLEER. This CDR3 region has 16 residues.